Ten or more counts support the clone carrying this T cell receptor (beta chain). Antiretroviral therapy had run roughly three months, about 14 weeks, before follow-up blood collection. Whole blood was used without fractionation, so all unsorted peripheral T cells were included. The RNA source was a roughly 2.5 ml peripheral blood draw. This sample was taken from a study of HIV-infected patients and healthy controls. About 550 ng RNA was reverse transcribed with alpha and beta constant-region primers. Alpha and beta chain libraries were made separately by chain-specific third strand synthesis with multiplexing indices. Using its own MiXCR run on the 5' RACE reads, TCRdb lists one record per CDR3 protein. The table has about 10,000 distinct CDR3 sequences, 5.5% to 7% seen once; the top ten hold about 26%. This CDR3 is 14 amino acids long. Trimming cost V 4 bases and J 7 bases, with 11 bases left between them. Germline values: CDR1 LGHNA, CDR2 YSLEER.

The sequencing used blood, collected during antiretroviral therapy. This receptor was obtained from an adult with HIV infection. The donor label of this sample is uncertain. The V gene is TRBV4-3, the J gene TRBJ1-6; no firm D call. CDR3 sequence: CASSPGDGNSPLHF. The DNA of the CDR3 is TGCGCCAGCAGCCCCGGTGACGGAAATTCACCCCTCCACTTT.